The following is a T cell receptor (beta chain) sequence with its context. Its antigen is unknown. The source of the sample is a study of T cells in pancreatic ductal adenocarcinoma. General study results and limits: Blood had more productive templates and about 7.9-fold more unique clonotypes than tumor.

Assay used: immunoSEQ multiplex PCR; TCRdb lists only in-frame clones, some missing. The table records about 98,000 clones, 90% to 95% of them present only once. Selected pancreatic ductal adenocarcinoma patients had undergone surgery without neoadjuvant therapy. This receptor was taken from a human donor with pancreatic ductal adenocarcinoma. Input material: PBMCs.

The CDR3 reads CASSYPNTGELFF. CDR3 DNA: TGCGCCAGCAGCTATCCAAACACCGGGGAGCTGTTTTTT. This chain links TRBV5-1 with TRBJ2-2; unclear D gene. The V end lost 3 bases, the J end lost 2 bases, and 5 bases lay between the germline ends. The germline V gene has CDR1 SGHRS and CDR2 YFSETQ. CDR3 length: 13 amino acids.